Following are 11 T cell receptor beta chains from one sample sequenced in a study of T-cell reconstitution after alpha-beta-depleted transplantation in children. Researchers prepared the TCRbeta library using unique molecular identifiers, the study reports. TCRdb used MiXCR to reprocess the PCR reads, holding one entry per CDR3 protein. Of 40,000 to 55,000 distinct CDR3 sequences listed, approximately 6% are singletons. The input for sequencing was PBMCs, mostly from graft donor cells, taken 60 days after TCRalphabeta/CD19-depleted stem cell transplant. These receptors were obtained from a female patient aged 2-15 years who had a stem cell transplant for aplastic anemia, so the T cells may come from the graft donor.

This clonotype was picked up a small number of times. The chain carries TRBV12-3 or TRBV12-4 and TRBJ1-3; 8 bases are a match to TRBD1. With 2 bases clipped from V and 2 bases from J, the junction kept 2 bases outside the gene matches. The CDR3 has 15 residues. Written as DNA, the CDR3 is TGTGCCAGCAGTTTAAGACAGGGGACTGGAAACACCATATATTTT. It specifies CASSLRQGTGNTIYF.

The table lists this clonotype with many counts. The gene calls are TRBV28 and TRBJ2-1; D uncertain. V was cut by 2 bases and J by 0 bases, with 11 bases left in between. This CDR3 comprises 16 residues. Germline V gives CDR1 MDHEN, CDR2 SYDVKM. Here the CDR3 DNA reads TGTGCCAGCAGTTTACGCTTCTATCGCTCCTACAATGAGCAGTTCTTC. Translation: CASSLRFYRSYNEQFF.

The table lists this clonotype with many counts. The CDR3 DNA reads as TGTGCCAGCAGCTTCCTAGGGGGGAGTAGCAATCAGCCCCAGCATTTT. Translation: CASSFLGGSSNQPQHF. The V gene is TRBV12-3 or TRBV12-4, the J gene TRBJ1-5; D might be TRBD1 (6 bases). With 6 bases removed from V and 0 bases from J, the gap between germline ends came to 15 bases. The CDR3 is 16 amino acids.

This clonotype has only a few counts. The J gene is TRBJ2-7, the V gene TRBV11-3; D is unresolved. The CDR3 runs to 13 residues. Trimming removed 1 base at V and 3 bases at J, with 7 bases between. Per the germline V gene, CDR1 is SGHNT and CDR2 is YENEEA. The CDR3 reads CASSLVVFYEQYF. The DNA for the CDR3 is TGTGCCAGCAGCTTAGTCGTGTTCTACGAGCAGTACTTC.

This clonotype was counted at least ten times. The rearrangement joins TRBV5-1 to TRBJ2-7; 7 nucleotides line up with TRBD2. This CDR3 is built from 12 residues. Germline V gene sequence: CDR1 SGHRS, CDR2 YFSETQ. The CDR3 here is CASGGDSYEQYF. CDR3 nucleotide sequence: TGCGCGTCGGGGGGAGACTCCTACGAGCAGTACTTC.

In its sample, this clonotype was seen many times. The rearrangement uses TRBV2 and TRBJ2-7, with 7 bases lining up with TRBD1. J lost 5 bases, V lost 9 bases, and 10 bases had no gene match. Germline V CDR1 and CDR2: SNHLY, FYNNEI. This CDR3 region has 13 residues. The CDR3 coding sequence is TGTGCCAGATCACCGGGACAGAGAGACGAGCAGTACTTC. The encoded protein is CARSPGQRDEQYF.

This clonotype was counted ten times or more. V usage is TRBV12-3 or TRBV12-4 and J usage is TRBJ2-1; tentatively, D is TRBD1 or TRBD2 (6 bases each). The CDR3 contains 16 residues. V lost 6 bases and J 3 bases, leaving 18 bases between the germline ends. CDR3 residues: CASSPRGGGFYNEQFF. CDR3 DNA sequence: TGTGCCAGCAGCCCCAGGGGCGGAGGGTTCTACAATGAGCAGTTCTTC.

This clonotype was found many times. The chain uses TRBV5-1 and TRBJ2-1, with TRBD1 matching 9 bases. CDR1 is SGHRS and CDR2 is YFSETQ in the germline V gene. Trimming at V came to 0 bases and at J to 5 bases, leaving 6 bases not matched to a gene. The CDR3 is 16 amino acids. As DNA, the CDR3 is TGCGCCAGCAGCTTGGCGCCGACAGGGGGACACAATGAGCAGTTCTTC. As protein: CASSLAPTGGHNEQFF.

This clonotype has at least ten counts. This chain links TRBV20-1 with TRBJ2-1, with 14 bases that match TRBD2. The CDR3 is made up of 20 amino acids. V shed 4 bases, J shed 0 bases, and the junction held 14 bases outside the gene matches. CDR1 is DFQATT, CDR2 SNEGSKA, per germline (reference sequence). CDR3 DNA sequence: TGCAGTGCTACTGGGGGGGGGACTAGCGGGAGTTCGAGCTCCTACAATGAGCAGTTCTTC. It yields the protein CSATGGGTSGSSSSYNEQFF.

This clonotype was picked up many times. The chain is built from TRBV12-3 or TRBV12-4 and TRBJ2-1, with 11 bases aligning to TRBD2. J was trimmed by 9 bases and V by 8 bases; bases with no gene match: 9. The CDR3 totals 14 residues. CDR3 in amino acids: CASRTSGGWGEQFF. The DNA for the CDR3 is TGTGCCAGCCGAACTAGCGGGGGATGGGGTGAGCAGTTCTTC.

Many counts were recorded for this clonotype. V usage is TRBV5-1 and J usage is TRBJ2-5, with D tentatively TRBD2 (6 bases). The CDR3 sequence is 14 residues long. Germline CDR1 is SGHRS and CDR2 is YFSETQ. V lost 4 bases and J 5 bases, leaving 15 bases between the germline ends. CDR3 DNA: TGCGCCAGCAGCGAACTCACAGGAGGGGAGACCCAGTACTTC. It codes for CASSELTGGETQYF.